This entry features one TCR beta chain sequence. The antigen remains undetermined. The data originate from a study of post-analysis software for immune sequencing data. Study-wide context: As for disease course, relapsing-remitting, secondary progressive and progressive-relapsing multiple sclerosis were all included. Whole-study results and caveats: Those samples that were prepared in the same batch co-clustered strongly by F measure. When patients were compared with controls, five TRBV segments were more frequent, TRBV5-6, TRBV5-1 and TRBV20-1 among them. Controls' normalized Chao1 diversity significantly exceeded that of multiple sclerosis patients.

The length of the CDR3 is 15 residues. Germline V gene lookup returns CDR1 LGHNT and CDR2 FRNRAP. Trimming left V 7 bases short and J 0 bases short, with 12 bases between. Each TCR beta cDNA library carried unique molecular identifiers. From about 1 to 10 million T cells, around 500,000 cDNA molecules were obtained. A single record per CDR3 protein comes from TCRdb applying MiXCR to the PCR reads. The sample shows 150,000 to 200,000 distinct CDR3 sequences, around 28% of them seen only once. This TCR was recovered from a girl between 5 and 17 years old with multiple sclerosis. The genes are TRBV12-5 and TRBJ2-2; D ambiguous. The material sequenced was blood. The CDR3 nucleotides are TGTGCTAGTGTACTTTCGCAGACGAACACCGGGGAGCTGTTTTTT. It specifies CASVLSQTNTGELFF.